In this sample, the clone carrying this T cell receptor beta chain turned up a few times. The data derive from a study of shared clonotypes between healthy human individuals. Germline V lookup: CDR1 MNHEY, CDR2 SMNVEV (reference sequence). Trimming cost V 2 bases and J 0 bases; bases outside gene matches: 6. This CDR3 has 16 residues. Libraries were prepared by immunoSEQ multiplex PCR; TCRdb keeps only in-frame clonotypes and omits some of them. In the table there are nearly 1,000,000 clones, over 75% of which are singletons. The sequence was collected from a man in his late teens or twenties in good health. Sequenced input: memory CD4+ T cells sorted from blood. Subset noted: CD45RA-negative fraction. This rearrangement joins TRBV27 to TRBJ1-1, with TRBD1 matching over 7 bases. The CDR3 nucleotides are TGTGCCAGCAGTTTAAAGTCAGGGGGGCTGAACACTGAAGCTTTCTTT. It encodes CASSLKSGGLNTEAFF.